These 26 T cell receptor beta chains came from one sample sequenced in a study of somatic mutations in cytotoxic T cells in rheumatoid arthritis. Clones were sequenced by immunoSEQ multiplex PCR, and TCRdb holds only the in-frame ones, with some missing. Among about 11,000 clones, just under 85% were seen once, and the ten largest hold 8% to 9.5%. The sample was CD8+ T cells sorted from blood. The receptors come from a woman between 55 and 75 years old with rheumatoid arthritis.

The chain has TRBV27 and TRBJ1-1; a possible D gene is TRBD1 (5 bases). The V gene's germline CDR1 is MNHEY and CDR2 SMNVEV (reference sequence). The V end lost 2 bases, the J end lost 4 bases, and 11 bases lay between the germline ends. This CDR3 has 14 residues. The CDR3 region is CASSLDMGGTEAFF. The CDR3 DNA sequence: TGTGCCAGCAGTTTAGATATGGGGGGCACTGAAGCTTTCTTT.

This clone was observed a single time. The rearrangement uses TRBV10-3 and TRBJ2-3; 14 bases align to TRBD2. CDR3 length: 17 residues. V gave up 2 bases and J gave up 6 bases; unmatched junction bases: 7. The germline CDR1 and CDR2 sequences are ENHRY and SYGVKD. The chain's CDR3 is CAISEGGTSGSRDTQYF. CDR3 DNA sequence: TGTGCCATCAGTGAGGGTGGGACTAGCGGGAGCCGGGATACGCAGTATTTT.

The chain couples TRBV28 to TRBJ2-7; no firm D call. In germline, CDR1 is MDHEN, CDR2 SYDVKM. Trimming stripped 2 bases from V and 3 bases from J, with 8 bases between. The CDR3 totals 13 residues. CDR3 sequence: CASSLTDHYEQYF. DNA for the CDR3: TGTGCCAGCAGTTTAACAGACCACTACGAGCAGTACTTC.

V usage is TRBV27 and J usage is TRBJ2-5, with 8 bases lining up with TRBD2. The end of the DNA is better explained by TRBJ2-7, so the J call may be wrong. The germline CDR1 and CDR2 sequences are MNHEY and SMNVEV (reference sequence). The CDR3 contains 15 residues. The DNA for the CDR3 is TGTGCCAGCAGTCCGCCGGGGGGGACGCACTACGAGCAGTACTTC. Protein: CASSPPGGTHYEQYF.

This chain links TRBV28 with TRBJ2-7, with D perhaps TRBD2 (5 bases). Trimming pared 4 bases from V and 2 bases from J, leaving 12 bases between. The germline gives CDR1 MDHEN, CDR2 SYDVKM. The CDR3 runs 14 residues. The CDR3 is CASSSSGSPYEQYF. Here the CDR3 DNA reads TGTGCCAGCAGTTCCAGCGGATCCCCCTACGAGCAGTACTTC.

A remark on this clone: Germline is not matched at one junction end, which may reflect a read error. The identical CDR3 is also encoded by other nucleotide sequences in the sample. This CDR3 is CSVEGQGFYEQYF. The CDR3 coding sequence is TGCAGCGTTGAGGGACAGGGGTTTTACGAGCAGTACTTT. The chain recombines TRBV29-1 with TRBJ2-7; TRBD1 aligns across 10 bases. Germline lookup yields CDR1 SQVTM and CDR2 ANQGSEA. The CDR3 consists of 13 residues.

The chain employs TRBV6-5 and TRBJ2-7; 7 nucleotides line up with TRBD2. The CDR3 is made up of 14 amino acids. Germline V gene lookup returns CDR1 MNHEY and CDR2 SVGAGI. The junction had 5 bases not matched to a gene; V was cut back by 5 bases and J by 1 base. CDR3 nucleotides: TGTGCCAGCAGTCCGCTAGCGGTATCCTACGAGCAGTACTTC. Protein product: CASSPLAVSYEQYF.

This sequence joins TRBV29-1 and TRBJ2-1; D may be TRBD1 (5 bases). V dropped 7 bases and J dropped 0 bases, with 13 bases sitting between them. The germline CDR1 and CDR2 sequences are SQVTM and ANQGSEA. The CDR3 sequence is 14 residues long. CDR3 sequence reads: CSAWGTGSYNEQFF. The DNA for the CDR3 is TGCAGCGCTTGGGGCACAGGCTCCTACAATGAGCAGTTCTTC.

The rearrangement links TRBV10-2 to TRBJ1-1; D not certain. Deletions cut 0 bases from V and 1 base from J, with 24 bases between. The CDR3 runs 20 residues. The germline V gene has CDR1 WSHSY and CDR2 SAAADI. The CDR3, as DNA: TGCGCCAGCAGTGAGTCGAGTTTTAAGAGGGCCCCAAAAACGAACACTGAAGCTTTCTTT. Translated, it gives CASSESSFKRAPKTNTEAFF.

Only a few counts were recorded for this clone. This chain joins TRBV4-1 and TRBJ2-7, with a possible D match to TRBD2 (6 bases). The V gene's germline CDR1 is MGHRA and CDR2 YSYEKL. The CDR3 consists of 13 residues. With 1 base removed from V and 5 bases from J, the gap between germline ends came to 9 bases. The chain's CDR3 is CASSQAGENEQYF. CDR3 in DNA: TGCGCCAGCAGCCAAGCGGGAGAAAACGAGCAGTACTTC.

This chain links TRBV2 with TRBJ2-7; D perhaps matches TRBD2 (6 bases). Germline V gene lookup returns CDR1 SNHLY and CDR2 FYNNEI. This CDR3 region has 14 residues. V was clipped by 4 bases and J by 6 bases, with 16 bases between them. The CDR3 here is CASSGGDLVGEQYF. CDR3 nucleotides: TGTGCCAGCAGTGGGGGGGACCTAGTGGGCGAGCAGTACTTC. The full variable domain, its missing parts supplied by reference TRBV2 and TRBJ2-7, is EPEVTQTPSHQVTQMGQEVILRCVPISNHLYFYWYRQILGQKVEFLVSFYNNEISEKSEIFDDQFSVERPDGSNFTLKIRSTKLEDSAMYFCASSGGDLVGEQYFGPGTRLTVT.

This chain connects TRBV28 to TRBJ2-1; 8 bases are a match to TRBD2. V lost 0 bases and J lost 2; bases outside the gene matches: 3. CDR3 length equals 16 residues. Per the germline V gene, CDR1 is MDHEN and CDR2 is SYDVKM. In DNA, the CDR3 is TGTGCCAGCAGTTTATGGGGACTAGGAACCTACAATGAGCAGTTCTTC. Amino acids: CASSLWGLGTYNEQFF.

The chain recombines TRBV2 with TRBJ2-7; TRBD1 agrees at 7 bases. This CDR3 is built from 16 residues. CDR1 and CDR2 from the germline V gene are SNHLY and FYNNEI. The V segment lost 3 bases and the J segment 2 bases; nucleotides outside the gene matches: 10. The CDR3 DNA is TGTGCCAGCAGTGACCCTCTTAAGGGGGCCCCCTACGAGCAGTACTTC. Translated: CASSDPLKGAPYEQYF.

The chain has TRBV12-5 and TRBJ2-1; no firm D call. This CDR3 region has 12 residues. From germline, CDR1 is LGHNT and CDR2 FRNRAP. V dropped 0 bases and J dropped 5 bases, with 2 bases sitting between them. Here the CDR3 reads CASGLVDNEQFF. CDR3 nucleotide sequence: TGTGCTAGTGGTTTGGTCGACAATGAGCAGTTCTTC.

The rearrangement joins TRBV7-8 to TRBJ1-5, with a possible D match to TRBD1 (6 bases). The CDR3 length is 16 residues. V lost 4 bases to trimming and J lost 4 bases, with 17 bases between them. The germline V gene has CDR1 SGHVS and CDR2 FQNEAQ. In DNA, the CDR3 is TGTGCCAGCAGCTCCGGGTTTGGGACACCAAATCAGCCCCAGCATTTT. This codes for CASSSGFGTPNQPQHF.

The chain has TRBV4-1 and TRBJ2-6; D possibly corresponds to TRBD1 (7 bases). The V and J ends lost 4 bases and 0 bases respectively, with 16 bases between them. CDR1 MGHRA and CDR2 YSYEKL come from the germline V gene. CDR3 length equals 18 residues. The CDR3 coding sequence is TGCGCCAGCAGCCTACAGGGGACTCCAACCTCTGGGGCCAACGTCCTGACTTTC. Residues: CASSLQGTPTSGANVLTF.

This sequence joins TRBV4-1 and TRBJ2-7; possible D gene TRBD1, 5 bases. This CDR3 has 17 amino acids. Germline CDR1 is MGHRA and CDR2 is YSYEKL. Trimming left V 1 base short and J 0 bases short, with 16 bases between. In nucleotides, the CDR3 is TGCGCCAGCAGCCAAGTCTTTCAGGGTGACAGCTCCTACGAGCAGTACTTC. The encoded protein is CASSQVFQGDSSYEQYF.

The rearrangement joins TRBV19 to TRBJ1-1; 9 bases fit TRBD1. Looked up from germline, CDR1 is LNHDA and CDR2 is SQIVND (reference sequence). The CDR3 has 15 amino acids. The junction had 10 bases not matched to a gene; V was cut back by 5 bases and J by 6 bases. CDR3 nucleotides: TGTGCCAGTAGTCCTTCAACAGGGGGCTACTCTGAAGCTTTCTTT. It is translated as CASSPSTGGYSEAFF.

The V and J genes are TRBV2 and TRBJ2-1, with D tentatively TRBD1 (6 bases). With 0 bases removed from V and 10 bases from J, the gap between germline ends came to 19 bases. The CDR3 totals 16 residues. Germline assignment: CDR1 SNHLY and CDR2 FYNNEI. The CDR3 DNA sequence: TGTGCCAGCAGTGAAGCGCTTCGACGGGGTACAGGGGAGCAGTTCTTC. Protein sequence: CASSEALRRGTGEQFF. The whole variable domain, filled in from reference TRBV2 and TRBJ2-1, reads EPEVTQTPSHQVTQMGQEVILRCVPISNHLYFYWYRQILGQKVEFLVSFYNNEISEKSEIFDDQFSVERPDGSNFTLKIRSTKLEDSAMYFCASSEALRRGTGEQFFGPGTRLTVL.

The V and J genes are TRBV29-1 and TRBJ2-1; perhaps TRBD2 as D (6 bases). Trimming removed 0 bases from V and 8 bases from J, with 8 bases in between. This CDR3 contains 12 residues. CDR1 and CDR2 from the germline V gene are SQVTM and ANQGSEA. For the CDR3, the DNA is TGCAGCGTTGAAGACGGGAGCGATGAGCAGTTCTTC. It codes for CSVEDGSDEQFF.

V and J are TRBV11-2 and TRBJ2-1, with 12 nucleotides matching TRBD2. The germline gives CDR1 SGHAT, CDR2 FQNNGV. The CDR3 spans 18 residues. V was clipped by 4 bases and J by 4 bases; unmatched bases: 11. CDR3 sequence: CASSSPLAGGIAYNEQFF. In DNA form, the CDR3 reads TGTGCCAGCAGCTCTCCGCTAGCGGGAGGGATCGCTTACAATGAGCAGTTCTTC.

The V gene is TRBV2, the J gene TRBJ2-7, with D tentatively TRBD1 (5 bases). From germline, CDR1 is SNHLY and CDR2 FYNNEI. V lost 4 bases, J lost 5 bases, and 9 bases lay in between. The CDR3 runs to 12 residues. The CDR3 sequence is CASSGAGNEQYF. CDR3 DNA: TGTGCCAGCAGTGGGGCAGGGAACGAGCAGTACTTC.

V and J are TRBV10-3 and TRBJ1-3; no reliable D call. Germline V gene lookup returns CDR1 ENHRY and CDR2 SYGVKD. V lost 0 bases and J 0 bases, leaving 9 bases between the germline ends. This CDR3 comprises 16 residues. In nucleotides, the CDR3 is TGTGCCATCAGTGAGTCTGGGCAGGACTCTGGAAACACCATATATTTT. Amino acid sequence: CAISESGQDSGNTIYF.

This chain uses TRBV27 with TRBJ2-7, with TRBD1 as a possible D gene (5 bases). V was trimmed by 5 bases and J by 7 bases, leaving 12 bases between them. Germline V gives CDR1 MNHEY, CDR2 SMNVEV (reference sequence). The CDR3 has 12 residues. CDR3 DNA sequence: TGTGCCAGCAGTATAGGGGATAGGGAGCAGTACTTC. Protein: CASSIGDREQYF.

This chain connects TRBV5-1 to TRBJ1-1, with D unresolved. Trimming cost V 0 bases and J 2 bases, with 8 bases left between them. CDR1 and CDR2 from the germline V gene are SGHRS and YFSETQ. There are 14 residues in the CDR3. The DNA of the CDR3 is TGCGCCAGCAGCTTGGCTCGAGGAAACACTGAAGCTTTCTTT. Encoded protein: CASSLARGNTEAFF. The whole variable domain, filled in from reference TRBV5-1 and TRBJ1-1, reads KAGVTQTPRYLIKTRGQQVTLSCSPISGHRSVSWYQQTPGQGLQFLFEYFSETQRNKGNFPGRFSGRQFSNSRSEMNVSTLELGDSALYLCASSLARGNTEAFFGQGTRLTVV.

V usage is TRBV27 and J usage is TRBJ2-1, with 7 nucleotides matching TRBD2. V lost 2 bases to trimming and J lost 9 bases; unmatched junction nucleotides: 7. The CDR3 is 14 residues long. In germline, CDR1 is MNHEY, CDR2 SMNVEV (reference sequence). The CDR3 loop reads CASSLGGGRSEQFF. Written as DNA, the CDR3 is TGTGCCAGCAGTTTAGGTGGCGGGAGATCTGAGCAGTTCTTC.